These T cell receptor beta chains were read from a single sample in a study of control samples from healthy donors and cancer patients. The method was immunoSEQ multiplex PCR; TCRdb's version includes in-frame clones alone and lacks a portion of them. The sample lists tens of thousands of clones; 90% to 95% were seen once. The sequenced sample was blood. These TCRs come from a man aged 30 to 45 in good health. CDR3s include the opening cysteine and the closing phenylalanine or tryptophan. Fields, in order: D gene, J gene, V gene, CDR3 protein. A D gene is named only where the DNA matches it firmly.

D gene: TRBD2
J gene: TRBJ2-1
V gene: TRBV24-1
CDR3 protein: CATSETSGSSDEQFF

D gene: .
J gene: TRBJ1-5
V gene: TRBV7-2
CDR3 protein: CASSQEGTSNQPQHF

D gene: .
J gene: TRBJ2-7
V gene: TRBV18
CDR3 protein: CASSPSSGTSSYEQYF

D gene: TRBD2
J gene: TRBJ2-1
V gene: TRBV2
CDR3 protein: CASRASGRNEQFF

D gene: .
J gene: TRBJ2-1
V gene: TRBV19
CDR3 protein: CASSKPPGAGNYNEQFF

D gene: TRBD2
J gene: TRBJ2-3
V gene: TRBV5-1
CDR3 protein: CASSLPSGTGDTQYF

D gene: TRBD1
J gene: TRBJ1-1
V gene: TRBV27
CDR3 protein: CASSFRGAAFF

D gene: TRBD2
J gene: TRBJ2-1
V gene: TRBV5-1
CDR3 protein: CASTALAGEGNEQFF

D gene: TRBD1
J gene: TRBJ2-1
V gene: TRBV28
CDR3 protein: CASSFRTGGDYNEQFF

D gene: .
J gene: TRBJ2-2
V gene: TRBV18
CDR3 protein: CASSPEAAGELFF

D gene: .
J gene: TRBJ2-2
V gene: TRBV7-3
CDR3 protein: CASSPRWAGTGELFF

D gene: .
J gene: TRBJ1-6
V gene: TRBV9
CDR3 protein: CASSVGQRAPLHF

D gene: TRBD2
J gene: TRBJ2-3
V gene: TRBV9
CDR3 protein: CASSGRTGLAAADTQYF

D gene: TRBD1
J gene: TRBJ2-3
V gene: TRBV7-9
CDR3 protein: CASSLEDRGATDTQYF

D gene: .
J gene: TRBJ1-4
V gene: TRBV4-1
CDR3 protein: CASTARYRTEATNEKLFF

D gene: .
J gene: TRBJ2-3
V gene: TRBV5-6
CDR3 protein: CASSLARDTQYF

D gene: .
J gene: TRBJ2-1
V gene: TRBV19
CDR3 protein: CASSLVGSSYNEQFF

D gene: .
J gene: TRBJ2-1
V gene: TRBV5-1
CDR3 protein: CASSFTVSSYNEQFF

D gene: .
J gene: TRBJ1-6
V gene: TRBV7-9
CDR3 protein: CASSRMGGSPLHF

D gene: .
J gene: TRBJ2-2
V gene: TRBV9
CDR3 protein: CASSVEPGNTGELFF

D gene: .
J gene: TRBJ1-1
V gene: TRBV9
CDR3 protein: CASSVDQGAEAFF

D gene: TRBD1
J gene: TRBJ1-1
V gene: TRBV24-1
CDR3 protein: CATSENRGAEAFF